These 11 T cell receptor beta chains came from one sample sequenced in a study of T cell clones after liver transplantation (dated by TCRdb to the late 2010s). The protocol used for the library was the immunoSEQ multiplex PCR assay. This is the immuneACCESS table as TCRdb keeps it, with only in-frame sequences that have V and J called. A part of the clones is gone; compared with another copy, unresolved V genes explain less than half, and the rest is unexplained. The table for this sample lists roughly 100,000 clones; roughly four fifths of them were counted only once. The ten largest clones take up less than 3% of the sample. The input for sequencing was CD4+ T cells from blood, taken around 49 months after liver transplant. Source of these receptors: a human patient who received a liver transplant. After a transplant, the graft donor may have provided part of the T cells.

The rearrangement uses TRBV18 and TRBJ2-5; TRBD2 agrees at 8 bases. Trimming took 1 base from V and 5 from J; bases not matched to a gene: 12. This CDR3 spans 17 amino acids. Germline V gene data show CDR1 as KGHSH and CDR2 as LQKENI. CDR3 amino acids: CASSPLQGGSGVETQYF. DNA for the CDR3: TGTGCCAGCTCACCACTTCAGGGAGGTAGCGGGGTGGAGACCCAGTACTTC. Full variable domain (missing parts from reference TRBV18 and TRBJ2-5): NAGVMQNPRHLVRRRGQEARLRCSPMKGHSHVYWYRQLPEEGLKFMVYLQKENIIDESGMPKERFSAEFPKEGPSILRIQQVVRGDSAAYFCASSPLQGGSGVETQYFGPGTRLLVL.

The rearrangement links TRBV6-4 to TRBJ1-6; D unclear. V was trimmed by 4 bases and J by 10 bases, leaving 17 bases between them. The CDR3 totals 15 residues. From germline, CDR1 is MRHNA and CDR2 SNTAGT. The CDR3 loop is CASSADPGVKSPLHF. The DNA for the CDR3 is TGTGCCAGCAGTGCCGATCCCGGGGTTAAGTCACCCCTCCACTTT.

This clone was counted only a few times. The rearrangement joins TRBV6-5 to TRBJ1-3; possibly TRBD1 for D (6 bases). The CDR3 loop spans 15 amino acids. Trimming took off 5 bases at V and 0 bases at J, with 11 bases between the two ends. The germline gives CDR1 MNHEY, CDR2 SVGAGI. As DNA, the CDR3 is TGTGCCAGCAGTCGACAGGCAGCCTCTGGAAACACCATATATTTT. It encodes CASSRQAASGNTIYF.

V usage is TRBV27 and J usage is TRBJ1-5, with D hard to call. Germline-derived CDR1 and CDR2 are MNHEY and SMNVEV (reference sequence). V lost 6 bases and J 2 bases, leaving 14 bases between the germline ends. This CDR3 is 15 amino acids long. For the CDR3, the DNA is TGTGCCAGCAGAACGGGGATAAGGGGCAATCAGCCCCAGCATTTT. Translating it yields CASRTGIRGNQPQHF.

This clone is a singleton in its sample. The chain recombines TRBV7-9 with TRBJ1-1; D remains unclear. The germline V gene has CDR1 SEHNR and CDR2 FQNEAQ (reference sequence). Trimming removed 5 bases from V and 1 base from J, with 11 bases in between. The length of the CDR3 is 14 residues. The DNA for the CDR3 is TGTGCCAGCAGCCCCTCCAACCAGAACACTGAAGCTTTCTTT. This encodes CASSPSNQNTEAFF.

The J gene is TRBJ2-7, the V gene TRBV27; D is unresolved. Germline V gene lookup returns CDR1 MNHEY and CDR2 SMNVEV (reference sequence). CDR3 length equals 13 residues. V was trimmed by 5 bases and J by 0 bases, leaving 8 bases between them. As DNA, the CDR3 is TGTGCCAGCAGTGTCCGACCCTCCTACGAGCAGTACTTC. As protein: CASSVRPSYEQYF.

The chain recombines TRBV4-1 with TRBJ1-2; possibly TRBD1 for D (6 bases). The CDR3 spans 14 residues. The germline V gene has CDR1 MGHRA and CDR2 YSYEKL. Trimming cost V 0 bases and J 4 bases, with 9 bases left between them. In DNA form, the CDR3 reads TGCGCCAGCAGCCAAGACGGACAGTTCTATGGCTACACCTTC. Encoded protein: CASSQDGQFYGYTF.

CDR3 bases: TGTGCCAGCAGAGGGCACAAAACAGGGGCAGACGAGCAGTACTTC. Its protein is CASRGHKTGADEQYF. The chain uses TRBV2 and TRBJ2-7; 7 nucleotides align to TRBD1. J was trimmed by 5 bases and V by 6 bases; bases with no gene match: 13. Germline CDR1 SNHLY, CDR2 FYNNEI. This CDR3 has 15 amino acids. The full variable domain, its missing parts supplied by reference TRBV2 and TRBJ2-7, is EPEVTQTPSHQVTQMGQEVILRCVPISNHLYFYWYRQILGQKVEFLVSFYNNEISEKSEIFDDQFSVERPDGSNFTLKIRSTKLEDSAMYFCASRGHKTGADEQYFGPGTRLTVT.

The V gene is TRBV7-9, the J gene TRBJ1-2, with 7 bases matching TRBD1. There are 13 residues in the CDR3. Germline V gene lookup returns CDR1 SEHNR and CDR2 FQNEAQ (reference sequence). The trim removed 5 bases at V and 4 bases at J, leaving 4 bases unmatched. The chain's CDR3 is CASSPGQLYGYTF. The DNA of the CDR3 is TGTGCCAGCAGCCCGGGACAGCTCTATGGCTACACCTTC.

This sequence joins TRBV5-1 and TRBJ2-1, with no clear D. Germline V gene sequence: CDR1 SGHRS, CDR2 YFSETQ. The CDR3 covers 12 residues. Trimming removed 4 bases at V and 11 bases at J, with 13 bases between. Here the CDR3 DNA reads TGCGCCAGCAGCGCCGACGAGTGGAAGCAGTTCTTC. Protein product: CASSADEWKQFF.

The chain joins TRBV6-1 to TRBJ1-2; 7 bases agree with TRBD1. CDR3 size: 13 residues. Germline V CDR1 and CDR2: MNHNS, SASEGT. The ends lost 6 bases at V and 8 bases at J; junction bases unmatched: 9. The CDR3 sequence: CASSQTGLQGYTF. CDR3 DNA: TGTGCCAGCAGCCAGACAGGGCTCCAGGGCTACACCTTC.